The text below deals with one T cell receptor (beta chain). Its target is unknown. Investigators reverse transcribed all isolated RNA, so they sequenced expressed TCRB transcripts. Method: immunoSEQ multiplex PCR; TCRdb's copy keeps in-frame clones and lacks some. This table has fewer than 900,000 clones, 17% appearing once. These data come from a study of beta chain features in type 1 diabetes. Study information: There were 107,917,701 sorted cells examined across all samples.

V lost 5 bases and J lost 7; bases outside the gene matches: 7. The CDR3 has 14 residues. CDR1 is SQVTM and CDR2 is ANQGSEA in the germline V gene. Study observations and caveats: Cells carrying high TCR expression could end up over-represented when cDNA is sequenced. TCRB CDR3s were moderately but significantly shorter in Type 1 diabetes patients in all four CD4+ subsets.

The sequencing input was naive CD4+ T cells from blood. The rearrangement uses TRBV29-1 and TRBJ1-4; 10 bases are shared with TRBD1. The receptor was isolated from a woman in her late teens or twenties in good health. CDR3 in amino acids: CSVLGQGGGEKLFF. The CDR3 nucleotides read TGCAGCGTTCTCGGACAGGGGGGCGGTGAAAAACTGTTTTTT.